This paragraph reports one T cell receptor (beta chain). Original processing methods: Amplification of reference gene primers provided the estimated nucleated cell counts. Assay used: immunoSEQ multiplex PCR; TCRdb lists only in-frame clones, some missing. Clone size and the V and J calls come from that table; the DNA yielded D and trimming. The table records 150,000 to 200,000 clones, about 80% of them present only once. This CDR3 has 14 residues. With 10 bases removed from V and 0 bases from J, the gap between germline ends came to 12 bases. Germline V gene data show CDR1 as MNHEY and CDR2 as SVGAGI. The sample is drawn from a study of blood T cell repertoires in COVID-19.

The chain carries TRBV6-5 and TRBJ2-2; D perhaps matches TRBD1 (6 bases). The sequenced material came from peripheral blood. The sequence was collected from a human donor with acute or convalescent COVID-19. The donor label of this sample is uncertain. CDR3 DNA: TGTGCCACCCGGACAGAACCGAACACCGGGGAGCTGTTTTTT. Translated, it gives CATRTEPNTGELFF.